The 11 T cell receptor beta chains reported below all come from one sample, sequenced in a study of response to subunit inactivated influenza vaccine. TCRdb used MiXCR to reprocess the RT-PCR reads, holding one entry per CDR3 protein. This table has under 550,000 distinct CDR3 sequences, approximately 7.7% appearing once. This specimen consisted of PBMCs from blood, obtained roughly 24 months after vaccination. These receptors originate from a man aged 50 to 69 who received an inactivated influenza vaccine.

This clonotype was recorded many times. The genes are TRBV7-2 and TRBJ2-7; weak D call: TRBD2 (6 bases). Trimming cost V 3 bases and J 4 bases, with 16 bases left between them. Germline-derived CDR1 and CDR2 are SGHTA and FQGNSA. The CDR3 sequence is 15 residues long. CDR3 residues: CASSFDGGKSYEQYF. CDR3 nucleotide sequence: TGTGCCAGCAGCTTCGACGGGGGAAAATCTTACGAGCAGTACTTC.

This clonotype was observed many times. The chain links TRBV10-3 to TRBJ2-7; 7 bases line up with TRBD2. CDR1 and CDR2 from the germline V gene are ENHRY and SYGVKD. V was pared by 3 bases and J by 6 bases, with 5 bases of the junction left unmatched. The CDR3 runs 13 residues. The CDR3 DNA reads TGTGCCATCAGTGATGGGCGGGAGTCCGAGCAGTACTTC. This encodes CAISDGRESEQYF.

The rearrangement uses TRBV12-3 or TRBV12-4 and TRBJ2-3, with 12 bases that match TRBD2. The CDR3 covers 17 residues. V was pared by 0 bases and J by 5 bases, with 6 bases of the junction left unmatched. Here the CDR3 DNA reads TGTGCCAGCAGTTTAGCAACTAGCGGGAGGTCAATAGATACGCAGTATTTT. Residues: CASSLATSGRSIDTQYF.

V gene TRBV20-1 combines with J gene TRBJ2-1; possibly TRBD1 for D (7 bases). The CDR3 length is 15 residues. The V and J ends lost 5 bases and 0 bases respectively, with 14 bases between them. Germline CDR1 and CDR2: DFQATT and SNEGSKA (reference sequence). For the CDR3, the DNA is TGCAGTGCTTACAACAGGGGAGGCTCCTACAATGAGCAGTTCTTC. It translates to CSAYNRGGSYNEQFF.

A few counts support this clonotype. The chain employs TRBV20-1 and TRBJ2-3; maybe TRBD2 (6 bases). This CDR3 spans 15 amino acids. CDR1 DFQATT and CDR2 SNEGSKA come from the germline V gene (reference sequence). V lost 3 bases and J 2 bases, leaving 15 bases between the germline ends. The CDR3 region is CSARDWGRSTDTQYF. Here the CDR3 DNA reads TGCAGTGCTAGGGACTGGGGGAGGTCCACAGATACGCAGTATTTT.

In DNA, the CDR3 is TGTGCCAGCAGTTTAGAATGGGACCCGGCAGAGACCCAGTACTTC. Its protein product is CASSLEWDPAETQYF. The V call is TRBV12-3 or TRBV12-4, the J call TRBJ2-5; D assignment may be TRBD1 or TRBD2 (5 bases each). This CDR3 is 15 amino acids long. The germline V and J ends were trimmed by 1 base and 4 bases, with 13 bases remaining between them.

This clonotype was picked up many times. The chain employs TRBV20-1 and TRBJ1-1, with TRBD1 identical over 8 bases. The CDR3 sequence is 12 residues long. CDR1 DFQATT and CDR2 SNEGSKA come from the germline V gene (reference sequence). V lost 6 bases, J lost 4 bases, and 4 bases stayed unmatched. In nucleotides, the CDR3 is TGCAGTGCGGGAACAGGGGGCACTGAAGCTTTCTTT. Translation gives CSAGTGGTEAFF.

The chain is built from TRBV12-3 or TRBV12-4 and TRBJ1-3, with D unresolved. The CDR3 spans 14 residues. Between the trimmed V and J ends, which lost 5 bases and 4 bases, there was a span of 12 bases. CDR3: CASSRQDVGNTIYF. CDR3 nucleotide sequence: TGTGCCAGCAGTCGTCAGGACGTCGGAAACACCATATATTTT.

The chain carries TRBV2 and TRBJ2-5; D not certain. Germline V gene sequence: CDR1 SNHLY, CDR2 FYNNEI. Trimming cost V 11 bases and J 2 bases, with 12 bases left between them. The CDR3 totals 12 residues. CDR3 DNA: TGTGCCGGAGCAGACGATCAAGAGACCCAGTACTTC. This encodes CAGADDQETQYF.

The chain employs TRBV12-3 or TRBV12-4 and TRBJ1-2; D unresolved. The CDR3 totals 13 residues. V was pared by 6 bases and J by 8 bases, with 16 bases between. CDR3 sequence: CASSRGSPGGYTF. As DNA, the CDR3 is TGTGCCAGCAGCCGCGGATCTCCGGGGGGCTACACCTTC.

There are many counts of this clonotype. In DNA form, the CDR3 reads TGTGCCAGCAGCCCAGAGAGAAGTCAGCCCCAGCATTTT. Encoded protein: CASSPERSQPQHF. This sequence joins TRBV11-2 and TRBJ1-5, with no clear D. The V and J ends lost 5 bases and 6 bases respectively, with 11 bases between them. This CDR3 region has 13 residues. The germline V gene has CDR1 SGHAT and CDR2 FQNNGV.